These 13 T cell receptor beta chains originate from one sample sequenced in a study of blood T cell repertoires in COVID-19. The table came from immunoSEQ multiplex PCR; TCRdb's copy has only in-frame clones and leaves some out. The repertoire holds more than 150,000 clones, approximately 80% seen once, with roughly 9.8% in the top ten. Sequenced: peripheral blood. The receptors were gathered from a woman in her forties or fifties with acute or convalescent COVID-19.

The chain joins TRBV5-1 to TRBJ1-1; D is possibly TRBD1 (5 bases). The germline V and J ends were trimmed by 1 base and 10 bases, with 17 bases remaining between them. The CDR3 consists of 14 residues. CDR1 is SGHRS, CDR2 YFSETQ, per germline. CDR3: CASSLTLGQGRAFF. CDR3 bases: TGCGCCAGCAGCTTGACTCTTGGTCAGGGTAGAGCTTTCTTT. Complete variable domain (other parts from reference TRBV5-1 and TRBJ1-1): KAGVTQTPRYLIKTRGQQVTLSCSPISGHRSVSWYQQTPGQGLQFLFEYFSETQRNKGNFPGRFSGRQFSNSRSEMNVSTLELGDSALYLCASSLTLGQGRAFFGQGTRLTVV.

The gene calls are TRBV29-1 and TRBJ1-4; TRBD1 matches 8 bases. In germline, CDR1 is SQVTM, CDR2 ANQGSEA. The CDR3 is 13 residues long. The V gene end was trimmed by 4 bases and the J gene end by 5 bases; junction bases not matched to a gene: 3. The CDR3 DNA reads as TGCAGCGTTGGGTGGACAGGGAATGAAAAACTGTTTTTT. It translates to CSVGWTGNEKLFF.

The chain links TRBV5-4 to TRBJ2-1; D perhaps matches TRBD1 (6 bases). Germline V gene data show CDR1 as SGHNT and CDR2 as YYREEE (reference sequence). V lost 3 bases and J lost 5, with 9 bases in between. The CDR3 length is 13 residues. The CDR3 DNA follows: TGTGCCAGCAGCTCCGGGACAAACAATGAGCAGTTCTTC. The encoded protein is CASSSGTNNEQFF.

V usage is TRBV6-6 and J usage is TRBJ1-4, with a tentative D call TRBD1 (5 bases). The length of the CDR3 is 13 residues. Germline V lookup: CDR1 MNHNY, CDR2 SVGAGI (reference sequence). The V gene lost 5 bases and the J gene lost 8 bases, with 12 bases spanning the gap. CDR3 region: CASSPRAEEKLFF. CDR3 DNA sequence: TGTGCCAGCAGTCCCAGGGCGGAGGAAAAACTGTTTTTT.

CDR3 loop: CASSRRSPYSNSPLHF. The CDR3 DNA follows: TGTGCCAGCAGCCGGAGGTCCCCGTATTCCAATTCACCCCTCCACTTT. The rearrangement joins TRBV27 to TRBJ1-6; the D is unclear. Trimming cost V 6 bases and J 7 bases, with 19 bases left between them. CDR3 length: 16 amino acids. The germline CDR1 and CDR2 sequences are MNHEY and SMNVEV (reference sequence).

The chain joins TRBV5-6 to TRBJ1-2, with D uncertain. Per the germline V gene, CDR1 is SGHDT and CDR2 is YYEEEE. Trimming shortened V by 0 bases and J by 4 bases, and 13 bases separated the two germline ends. This CDR3 is built from 15 residues. CDR3 loop: CASSLAGYSVYGYTF. Written as DNA, the CDR3 is TGTGCCAGCAGCTTGGCCGGGTATAGTGTCTATGGCTACACCTTC.

The chain couples TRBV21-1 to TRBJ2-7; TRBD1, the table's D call, was not compared with the DNA. TRBV21-1 is a listed pseudogene. This CDR3 contains 13 residues. In DNA form, the CDR3 reads TGTGCCAGCACCGGACAGGGGCGTGGGGTGCAGTACTTC. The encoded protein is CASTGQGRGVQYF.

V and J are TRBV2 and TRBJ2-5; a weak D match, TRBD2 (5 bases). This CDR3 is 15 amino acids long. V gave up 3 bases and J gave up 8 bases, with 19 bases separating them. CDR1 SNHLY and CDR2 FYNNEI come from the germline V gene. CDR3 loop: CASSDGLRPNPTQYF. The CDR3 DNA reads as TGTGCCAGCAGTGATGGACTCAGGCCGAATCCTACCCAGTACTTC.

V gene TRBV10-3 combines with J gene TRBJ1-5; D might be TRBD1 (6 bases). Per germline, CDR1 ENHRY and CDR2 SYGVKD. The V and J ends lost 3 bases and 6 bases respectively, with 6 bases between them. The CDR3 is 12 amino acids. CDR3 sequence (DNA): TGTGCCATCAGTGACAGGGGTCAGCCCCAGCATTTT. Amino acids: CAISDRGQPQHF.

J is TRBJ2-3 and V is TRBV6-5; 7 nucleotides match TRBD1. J lost 6 bases, V lost 2 bases, and 8 bases had no gene match. Germline CDR1 is MNHEY and CDR2 is SVGAGI. The CDR3 length is 15 residues. CDR3 amino acids: CASSYTAGGMDTQYF. The DNA of the CDR3 is TGTGCCAGCAGTTACACGGCAGGGGGAATGGATACGCAGTATTTT.

In this sample, this clone turned up once. The rearrangement joins TRBV7-2 to TRBJ1-1; D might be TRBD1 (5 bases). The germline V gene encodes CDR1 SGHTA and CDR2 FQGNSA. V lost 5 bases and J lost 7, with 20 bases in between. This CDR3 has 15 residues. Here the CDR3 reads CASSPFQGLPSEAFF. The CDR3 nucleotides are TGTGCCAGCAGCCCCTTCCAGGGACTCCCCAGTGAAGCTTTCTTT.

The V gene is TRBV7-3, the J gene TRBJ1-2, with 12 nucleotides matching TRBD1. The germline V gene has CDR1 SGHTA and CDR2 FQGTGA. The CDR3 loop spans 16 amino acids. The ends lost 1 base at V and 6 bases at J; junction bases unmatched: 6. The CDR3 DNA is TGTGCCAGCAGCTTAAATCCGGGACAGGGGGCTGATGGCTACACCTTC. The encoded protein is CASSLNPGQGADGYTF.

V and J are TRBV19 and TRBJ2-7; 9 nucleotides align to TRBD1. The CDR3 totals 15 residues. CDR1 LNHDA and CDR2 SQIVND come from the germline V gene (reference sequence). V shed 3 bases and J 4 bases; nucleotides not matched to a gene: 7. Here the CDR3 DNA reads TGTGCCAGTAGTATGTGGGGGACAGGGTCATACGAGCAGTACTTC. As protein: CASSMWGTGSYEQYF.